Each of the 27 T cell receptor beta chains below was sequenced from the same sample in a study of cytomegalovirus exposure and HLA in healthy donors. The study ran its PCR with 60 Vbeta and 13 Jbeta primers. Method: immunoSEQ multiplex PCR; TCRdb's copy keeps in-frame clones and lacks some. The sample contains about 140,000 clones, around 79% of which appear only once. Sequencing was performed on PBMCs. These receptors were taken from a man aged 18 to 29 in good health and CMV-seronegative.

The chain links TRBV2 to TRBJ1-4; TRBD1 is a possible D gene (6 bases). V lost 6 bases to trimming and J lost 6 bases, with 14 bases between them. The CDR3 length is 14 residues. Germline CDR1 and CDR2: SNHLY and FYNNEI. The CDR3 nucleotides are TGTGCCAGCAGCCTGGACAGTTTATATGAAAAACTGTTTTTT. Translating gives CASSLDSLYEKLFF.

This clone came up many times. V and J are TRBV6-6 and TRBJ1-1; D uncertain. Per the germline V gene, CDR1 is MNHNY and CDR2 is SVGAGI (reference sequence). The CDR3 has 15 residues. V shed 2 bases and J shed 0 bases, with 10 bases lying between them. The CDR3 coding sequence is TGTGCCAGCAGTTACCCGACGGGATTGAACACTGAAGCTTTCTTT. Residues: CASSYPTGLNTEAFF.

V and J are TRBV19 and TRBJ1-1; no clear D. The CDR3 length is 11 residues. The V gene lost 6 bases and the J gene lost 2 bases, with 4 bases spanning the gap. Germline CDR1 and CDR2: LNHDA and SQIVND (reference sequence). CDR3 sequence reads: CASSSNTEAFF. CDR3 nucleotide sequence: TGTGCCAGTAGCAGTAACACTGAAGCTTTCTTT.

This CDR3 is CASSPTGSHEQYF. The CDR3 coding sequence is TGTGCCAGCAGCCCGACAGGGTCCCACGAGCAGTACTTC. The J gene is TRBJ2-7, the V gene TRBV14; 7 nucleotides align to TRBD1. The CDR3 loop spans 13 amino acids. V lost 4 bases, J lost 5 bases, and 5 bases stayed unmatched. The germline gives CDR1 SGHDN, CDR2 FVKESK.

This clone was detected only a few times. V and J are TRBV5-1 and TRBJ1-1; 9 bases align to TRBD1. Germline CDR1 and CDR2: SGHRS and YFSETQ. The CDR3 length is 16 residues. Trimming took 1 base from V and 0 from J; bases not matched to a gene: 4. CDR3 DNA: TGCGCCAGCAGCTTGTGGGACAGGGCGATGAACACTGAAGCTTTCTTT. Amino acid sequence: CASSLWDRAMNTEAFF. The complete variable domain, with remaining parts taken from reference TRBV5-1 and TRBJ1-1, reads KAGVTQTPRYLIKTRGQQVTLSCSPISGHRSVSWYQQTPGQGLQFLFEYFSETQRNKGNFPGRFSGRQFSNSRSEMNVSTLELGDSALYLCASSLWDRAMNTEAFFGQGTRLTVV.

This clone was seen a handful of times. The chain employs TRBV6-5 and TRBJ1-2; no firm D call. The CDR3 sequence is 13 residues long. The germline gives CDR1 MNHEY, CDR2 SVGAGI. V gave up 8 bases and J gave up 2 bases, with 12 bases separating them. CDR3 DNA sequence: TGTGCCAGCGCTACGACTCCAAACTATGGCTACACCTTC. Translated, it gives CASATTPNYGYTF.

The chain uses TRBV5-1 and TRBJ2-2; tentatively, D is TRBD1 (6 bases). Trimming cost V 2 bases and J 4 bases, with 18 bases left between them. Per germline, CDR1 SGHRS and CDR2 YFSETQ. CDR3 size: 17 residues. The CDR3 nucleotides are TGCGCCAGCAGCTTCCAGGGACAACATGTAGTCACCGGGGAGCTGTTTTTT. It translates to CASSFQGQHVVTGELFF.

DNA for the CDR3: TGTGCCAGCAGCCCGACAGGGGCCACTGAAGCTTTCTTT. Translated: CASSPTGATEAFF. This sequence joins TRBV14 and TRBJ1-1; 8 nucleotides match TRBD1. CDR1 and CDR2 (germline): SGHDN, FVKESK. V gave up 4 bases and J gave up 4 bases; unmatched junction bases: 2. The CDR3 has 13 amino acids.

For the CDR3, the DNA is TGTGCCAGCAGCGTAGACCCCAGTTTGGACACCATATATTTT. Translated: CASSVDPSLDTIYF. V usage is TRBV9 and J usage is TRBJ1-3; D remains unclear. CDR3 length equals 14 residues. Germline values: CDR1 SGDLS, CDR2 YYNGEE. Trimming took 0 bases from V and 8 from J, leaving 12 bases between them.

V gene TRBV19 combines with J gene TRBJ2-3; tentative D call: TRBD1 (5 bases). CDR1 LNHDA and CDR2 SQIVND come from the germline V gene (reference sequence). The CDR3 spans 16 residues. The V end lost 1 base, the J end lost 1 base, and 12 bases lay between the germline ends. The CDR3 nucleotides are TGTGCCAGTAGTATAGGTCAGGGCTTTGGCACAGATACGCAGTATTTT. This translates into CASSIGQGFGTDTQYF.

The genes are TRBV19 and TRBJ2-1, with a weak D call TRBD1 (5 bases). V was pared by 4 bases and J by 0 bases, with 10 bases between. CDR1 LNHDA and CDR2 SQIVND come from the germline V gene (reference sequence). The CDR3 is made up of 15 amino acids. The CDR3 sequence is CASSKGFSSYNEQFF. The DNA for the CDR3 is TGTGCCAGTAGTAAGGGGTTCAGCTCCTACAATGAGCAGTTCTTC.

This clone was observed once. This sequence joins TRBV19 and TRBJ2-7, with TRBD1 matching 9 bases. This CDR3 is 16 amino acids long. Germline-derived CDR1 and CDR2 are LNHDA and SQIVND (reference sequence). The J segment lost 3 bases and the V segment lost 3 bases, leaving 9 bases of the junction unmatched. The CDR3 DNA reads TGTGCCAGTAGTATCCGGCCCGGACAGGGGTTCTACGAGCAGTACTTC. Protein sequence: CASSIRPGQGFYEQYF. Full variable domain (rest looked up from reference TRBV19 and TRBJ2-7): DGGITQSPKYLFRKEGQNVTLSCEQNLNHDAMYWYRQDPGQGLRLIYYSQIVNDFQKGDIAEGYSVSREKKESFPLTVTSAQKNPTAFYLCASSIRPGQGFYEQYFGPGTRLTVT.

V gene TRBV15 combines with J gene TRBJ1-1; D gene ambiguous. V shed 0 bases and J shed 0 bases, with 5 bases lying between them. The CDR3 loop spans 14 amino acids. Germline V gene lookup returns CDR1 LNHNV and CDR2 YYDKDF (reference sequence). CDR3 nucleotides: TGTGCCACCAGCAGAGATGTCGTGAACACTGAAGCTTTCTTT. Amino acids: CATSRDVVNTEAFF.

The chain has TRBV7-9 and TRBJ2-1; D possibly corresponds to TRBD2 (5 bases). CDR3 length: 15 residues. Germline V gives CDR1 SEHNR, CDR2 FQNEAQ (reference sequence). Between the trimmed V and J ends, which lost 5 bases and 0 bases, there was a span of 11 bases. The CDR3 nucleotides read TGTGCCAGCAGCCCTCTAGCCCACTCCTACAATGAGCAGTTCTTC. This codes for CASSPLAHSYNEQFF.

V usage is TRBV10-3 and J usage is TRBJ1-1; D remains unclear. V was clipped by 2 bases and J by 2 bases, with 9 bases between them. CDR1 ENHRY and CDR2 SYGVKD come from the germline V gene. The CDR3 runs 14 residues. This CDR3 reads CAISEPSLNTEAFF. The DNA for the CDR3 is TGTGCCATCAGTGAGCCTAGTTTAAACACTGAAGCTTTCTTT.

The rearrangement uses TRBV27 and TRBJ2-1; D is perhaps TRBD2 (5 bases). Germline V gene lookup returns CDR1 MNHEY and CDR2 SMNVEV (reference sequence). V dropped 7 bases and J dropped 6 bases, with 10 bases sitting between them. The length of the CDR3 is 12 residues. CDR3 region: CASTGMGNEQFF. The CDR3 DNA reads as TGTGCCAGCACGGGGATGGGCAATGAGCAGTTCTTC.

V usage is TRBV6-1 and J usage is TRBJ2-1; 10 nucleotides align to TRBD1. This CDR3 is built from 15 residues. CDR1 MNHNS and CDR2 SASEGT come from the germline V gene. V gave up 6 bases and J gave up 7 bases; unmatched junction bases: 9. CDR3 sequence (DNA): TGTGCCAGCAGGGCTAGACAGGGGGCGCGAAATGAGCAGTTCTTC. Encoded protein: CASRARQGARNEQFF.

The gene calls are TRBV7-8 and TRBJ2-7, with 7 positions matching TRBD1. V was pared by 5 bases and J by 2 bases, with 6 bases of the junction left unmatched. The CDR3 has 14 amino acids. CDR1 and CDR2 from the germline V gene are SGHVS and FQNEAQ. CDR3 sequence: CASSAWDSTYEQYF. The CDR3 nucleotides are TGTGCCAGCAGCGCATGGGACAGTACCTACGAGCAGTACTTC. Looking up the rest from reference TRBV7-8 and TRBJ2-7 gives the full variable domain: GAGVSQSPRYKVAKRGQDVALRCDPISGHVSLFWYQQALGQGPEFLTYFQNEAQLDKSGLPSDRFFAERPEGSVSTLKIQRTQQEDSAVYLCASSAWDSTYEQYFGPGTRLTVT.

This chain connects TRBV30 to TRBJ1-3; 8 bases agree with TRBD1. With 5 bases clipped from V and 9 bases from J, the junction kept 9 bases outside the gene matches. This CDR3 is built from 13 residues. The germline V gene encodes CDR1 GTSNPN and CDR2 SVGIG (reference sequence). CDR3 amino acids: CAWGQGLEGTIYF. In nucleotides, the CDR3 is TGTGCCTGGGGACAGGGTCTGGAAGGCACCATATATTTT.

The rearrangement uses TRBV13 and TRBJ2-5, with 8 bases lining up with TRBD2. The J call may be in error: the DNA end matches TRBJ2-7 better. CDR1 is PRHDT and CDR2 is FYEKMQ in the germline V gene (reference sequence). CDR3 size: 14 residues. The CDR3 loop reads CATASLAVSYEQYF. In DNA, the CDR3 is TGTGCCACAGCGTCACTAGCGGTTTCCTACGAGCAGTACTTC.

The rearrangement links TRBV30 to TRBJ2-3; TRBD2 might be the D (6 bases). V lost 3 bases and J 8 bases, leaving 18 bases between the germline ends. The germline V gene has CDR1 GTSNPN and CDR2 SVGIG (reference sequence). The CDR3 contains 14 residues. Here the CDR3 reads CAWRQPGRSGTQYF. DNA for the CDR3: TGTGCCTGGAGGCAACCGGGACGTAGCGGTACGCAGTATTTT.

V gene TRBV5-5 combines with J gene TRBJ1-1, with D maybe TRBD1 (6 bases). V gave up 1 base and J gave up 4 bases, with 14 bases separating them. In germline, CDR1 is SGHKS, CDR2 YYEKEE (reference sequence). The CDR3 is 15 amino acids. The CDR3 DNA reads as TGTGCCAGCAGCTTGCGTCAGGGGCAGGGCACTGAAGCTTTCTTT. It specifies CASSLRQGQGTEAFF.

This rearrangement joins TRBV7-8 to TRBJ1-1; tentatively, D is TRBD1 (5 bases). Germline CDR1 SGHVS, CDR2 FQNEAQ. This CDR3 has 15 residues. V dropped 1 base and J dropped 5 bases, with 14 bases sitting between them. The CDR3 nucleotides read TGTGCCAGCAGCTTAGGAGCGGGGCGAAAAACTGAAGCTTTCTTT. Translation: CASSLGAGRKTEAFF.

This rearrangement joins TRBV30 to TRBJ2-1; 7 bases fit TRBD2. CDR1 GTSNPN and CDR2 SVGIG come from the germline V gene (reference sequence). CDR3 length: 12 residues. Unmatched junction bases numbered 6, after V lost 4 bases and J lost 9 bases. The chain's CDR3 is CAWTHGGIEQFF. The DNA of the CDR3 is TGTGCCTGGACCCACGGGGGGATTGAGCAGTTCTTC.

The chain is built from TRBV27 and TRBJ1-5; 9 bases align to TRBD1. The length of the CDR3 is 16 residues. The germline CDR1 and CDR2 sequences are MNHEY and SMNVEV (reference sequence). The V gene end was trimmed by 2 bases and the J gene end by 6 bases; junction bases not matched to a gene: 8. The CDR3 sequence is CASSLTGTGYPQPQHF. CDR3 bases: TGTGCCAGCAGTTTAACAGGGACAGGGTACCCTCAGCCCCAGCATTTT.

CDR3 coding DNA: TGTGCCAGCACCCCGGGACTGGCGAACACTGAAGCTTTCTTT. Its protein is CASTPGLANTEAFF. The V and J genes are TRBV9 and TRBJ1-1; D is possibly TRBD1 (5 bases). Germline V gives CDR1 SGDLS, CDR2 YYNGEE. There are 14 residues in the CDR3. V lost 6 bases, J lost 1 base, and 13 bases lay in between.

This clone was seen a few times. This chain connects TRBV19 to TRBJ2-1, with TRBD2 as a possible D gene (5 bases). The CDR3 totals 12 residues. Germline values: CDR1 LNHDA, CDR2 SQIVND (reference sequence). The germline V and J ends were trimmed by 5 bases and 10 bases, with 12 bases remaining between them. CDR3 residues: CASSWARGEQFF. In nucleotides, the CDR3 is TGTGCCAGTAGTTGGGCTAGAGGGGAGCAGTTCTTC.